A selection of T cell receptor beta chains follows, all from one sample in a study of vaccination effects on CD4 cells after COVID-19. Assay: immunoSEQ multiplex PCR; the TCRdb copy retains only in-frame clones and omits some. The profile shows around 45,000 clones, around 78% of them singletons. These TCRs' antigens remain unknown. Sequences were derived from CD4+ T cells from PBMCs cultured with SARS-CoV-2 spike peptides, sampled before COVID-19 vaccination. The receptors were gathered from a human donor who received a COVID-19 vaccine. Both conserved end residues are part of each CDR3.

v_call: TRBV7-8; cdr3_length: 15; cdr3_aa: CASSSPDRANYGYTF
v_call: TRBV3-1/TRBV3-2; cdr3_length: 15; cdr3_aa: CASTPRGGSTDTQYF
v_call: TRBV7-2; cdr3_length: 14; cdr3_aa: CASSPRGANYGYTF
v_call: TRBV18; cdr3_length: 16; cdr3_aa: CASSPLAGGTQETQYF
v_call: TRBV6-1; cdr3_length: 15; cdr3_aa: CASSEWGTVTDTQYF
v_call: TRBV6-2/TRBV6-3; cdr3_length: 16; cdr3_aa: CASSAGTESSYNEQFF
v_call: TRBV5-1; cdr3_length: 16; cdr3_aa: CASSHTTPTGGGGYTF
v_call: TRBV19; cdr3_length: 15; cdr3_aa: CASSIPQGLTGELFF
v_call: TRBV27; cdr3_length: 12; cdr3_aa: CASRTGQNAQYF
v_call: TRBV5-1; cdr3_length: 15; cdr3_aa: CASSKGENLNEKLFF
v_call: TRBV3-1/TRBV3-2; cdr3_length: 14; cdr3_aa: CASSNRGSTDTQYF
v_call: TRBV28; cdr3_length: 13; cdr3_aa: CASSLRASQPQHF
v_call: TRBV5-1; cdr3_length: 16; cdr3_aa: CASSKEGAPNTGELFF
v_call: TRBV27; cdr3_length: 15; cdr3_aa: CASRTLAGGYNEQFF
v_call: TRBV19; cdr3_length: 14; cdr3_aa: CASSIAGVWFGYTF
v_call: TRBV9; cdr3_length: 15; cdr3_aa: CASSVTESEGTEAFF
v_call: TRBV3-1/TRBV3-2; cdr3_length: 15; cdr3_aa: CASSRQGRKNTEAFF
v_call: TRBV18; cdr3_length: 16; cdr3_aa: CASSPRNDLYQETQYF
v_call: TRBV7-2; cdr3_length: 16; cdr3_aa: CASSQAGRLNTGELFF
v_call: TRBV10-2; cdr3_length: 14; cdr3_aa: CASSEFPAVDTQYF
v_call: TRBV29-1; cdr3_length: 12; cdr3_aa: CSVTGTQETQYF
v_call: TRBV19; cdr3_length: 12; cdr3_aa: CASNGDTDTQYF
v_call: TRBV19; cdr3_length: 16; cdr3_aa: CASTIVTGTGANVLTF
v_call: TRBV7-8; cdr3_length: 14; cdr3_aa: CASSLMGPGETQYF
v_call: TRBV5-1; cdr3_length: 14; cdr3_aa: CASSLLIHTDTQYF
v_call: TRBV7-9; cdr3_length: 17; cdr3_aa: CASSSRGSGERNTEAFF
v_call: TRBV24-1; cdr3_length: 16; cdr3_aa: CATSDVQAELNQPQHF
v_call: TRBV7-2; cdr3_length: 16; cdr3_aa: CASSLGHQAGKNIQYF
v_call: TRBV5-1; cdr3_length: 17; cdr3_aa: CASSFVSTGAFNNEQFF
v_call: TRBV4-3; cdr3_length: 14; cdr3_aa: CASSQDRGTDTQYF
v_call: TRBV4-1; cdr3_length: 14; cdr3_aa: CASSRTGLQETQYF
v_call: TRBV5-4; cdr3_length: 15; cdr3_aa: CASSLAASSNQPQHF
v_call: TRBV5-6; cdr3_length: 15; cdr3_aa: CASSLRRSVLGELFF
v_call: TRBV7-9; cdr3_length: 15; cdr3_aa: CASSSSRQGAAEAFF
v_call: TRBV6-1; cdr3_length: 14; cdr3_aa: CASSDRDRVYGYTF
v_call: TRBV5-1; cdr3_length: 15; cdr3_aa: CASSYGTGGADTQYF
v_call: TRBV24-1; cdr3_length: 13; cdr3_aa: CAAGGAGTDTQYF
v_call: TRBV5-1; cdr3_length: 15; cdr3_aa: CASSLAGGNTGELFF
v_call: TRBV28; cdr3_length: 13; cdr3_aa: CASSRQLIYGYTF
v_call: TRBV6-5; cdr3_length: 14; cdr3_aa: CASRREEGGYGYTF
v_call: TRBV19; cdr3_length: 18; cdr3_aa: CASSISGPGLTLDNEQFF
v_call: TRBV2; cdr3_length: 15; cdr3_aa: CASSEDRGGLETQYF
v_call: TRBV11-1; cdr3_length: 15; cdr3_aa: CASSLFGTGNEKLFF
v_call: TRBV23-1; cdr3_length: 15; cdr3_aa: CASVFSAKVSEKLFF
v_call: TRBV2; cdr3_length: 15; cdr3_aa: CASRGTSGAHNEQFF
v_call: TRBV5-4; cdr3_length: 13; cdr3_aa: CASSFGAGDTQYF
v_call: TRBV3-1/TRBV3-2; cdr3_length: 20; cdr3_aa: CASSQRYGGTGWSGANVLTF
v_call: TRBV5-1; cdr3_length: 16; cdr3_aa: CASSEGTGGMNTEAFF
v_call: TRBV18; cdr3_length: 13; cdr3_aa: CASSPGAGTEAFF
v_call: TRBV24-1; cdr3_length: 15; cdr3_aa: CATSDAAGSGNTIYF
v_call: TRBV3-1/TRBV3-2; cdr3_length: 14; cdr3_aa: CASSQELALNIQYF
v_call: TRBV7-8; cdr3_length: 14; cdr3_aa: CASRISGGGETQYF
v_call: TRBV4-3; cdr3_length: 15; cdr3_aa: CASSLQGGSSDTQYF